One sample yielded the 18 T cell receptor beta chains listed below, sequenced in a study of blood T cells in healthy people across ages. Alongside a J-beta primer mix, a sample-barcoded 5' primer served in a second PCR lasting about 7 to 11 cycles. In TCRdb, the 5' RACE reads were re-called with MiXCR into one record per CDR3 protein. The sample consists of around 900,000 distinct CDR3 sequences, 29% of them appearing once. Sequencing was carried out using blood. These receptors were collected from a woman aged 80 or over in good health.

The V call is TRBV7-9, the J call TRBJ2-6; D is unclear. This CDR3 is built from 19 residues. V lost 1 base and J 2 bases, leaving 18 bases between the germline ends. Germline loops: CDR1 SEHNR, CDR2 FQNEAQ (reference sequence). CDR3 nucleotide sequence: TGTGCCAGCAGCTTAGTCGGCGTCAGCCACCCGACTGGGGCCAACGTCCTGACTTTC. Its protein is CASSLVGVSHPTGANVLTF.

Comment on this clonotype: This clone may be a read error of a much larger clone one base away. The rearrangement links TRBV21-1 to TRBJ2-7; TRBD1 is taken as the D call from the table, unchecked against the DNA. TRBJ2-4 explains the end of the DNA better; the J call may be wrong. TRBV21-1 is annotated as a pseudogene. The CDR3 spans 15 residues. CDR3 sequence (DNA): TGTGCCAGCGGCAATGAGGACAGAGGTCCAAACATTCAGTACTTC. Protein product: CASGNEDRGPNIQYF.

In its sample, this clonotype was seen a few times. One end of the junction varies from germline; a read error may be responsible. This sequence joins TRBV10-3 and TRBJ2-3; 7 bases map to TRBD2. Germline V gene data show CDR1 as ENHRY and CDR2 as SYGVKD. CDR3 length: 13 residues. CDR3 residues: CAVSGGREDTQYF. CDR3 sequence (DNA): TGTGCCGTCAGTGGTGGGAGGGAAGATACGCAGTATTTT.

Ten or more counts support this clonotype. CDR3 sequence: CASSLAFDRKNEQFF. CDR3 DNA: TGCGCCAGCAGCTTGGCCTTCGACAGAAAAAATGAGCAGTTCTTC. The chain recombines TRBV5-1 with TRBJ2-1; possibly TRBD1 for D (5 bases). Germline loops: CDR1 SGHRS, CDR2 YFSETQ. This CDR3 is 15 amino acids long. Trimming pared 0 bases from V and 7 bases from J, leaving 14 bases between.

The CDR3 nucleotides are TGTGCCAGCAGTTTAGAACAGGGGGCGCGTTACTATGGCTACACCTTC. It yields the protein CASSLEQGARYYGYTF. V is TRBV12-3 or TRBV12-4 and J is TRBJ1-2; 9 bases agree with TRBD1. J was trimmed by 3 bases and V by 1 base; bases with no gene match: 6. The CDR3 has 16 amino acids.

This clonotype was detected only a few times. The chain employs TRBV11-2 and TRBJ1-2; TRBD1 matches at 7 bases. Losses at the gene ends were 4 bases for V and 8 bases for J; bases not matched to a gene: 16. CDR1 and CDR2 (germline): SGHAT, FQNNGV. The CDR3 is made up of 16 amino acids. The CDR3 DNA reads as TGTGCCAGCAGCTCCTTGAACCCCAGCAGGGGGAAGGGCTACACCTTC. It specifies CASSSLNPSRGKGYTF.

This clonotype was seen repeatedly, ten times or more. The CDR3 nucleotides are TGTGCCAGCAGCGTAGACCTGCCTAGCACAGATACGCAGTATTTT. Its translation: CASSVDLPSTDTQYF. This chain links TRBV9 with TRBJ2-3; no clear D gene. The CDR3 loop spans 15 amino acids. V lost 0 bases, J lost 0 bases, and 8 bases lay in between. Germline V gene lookup returns CDR1 SGDLS and CDR2 YYNGEE. Supplemented by reference TRBV9 and TRBJ2-3, the full variable domain reads DSGVTQTPKHLITATGQRVTLRCSPRSGDLSVYWYQQSLDQGLQFLIQYYNGEERAKGNILERFSAQQFPDLHSELNLSSLELGDSALYFCASSVDLPSTDTQYFGPGTRLTVL.

This clonotype was detected only a few times. This sequence joins TRBV6-2 or TRBV6-3 and TRBJ2-7; D uncertain. V lost 2 bases and J 7 bases, leaving 12 bases between the germline ends. The length of the CDR3 is 13 residues. CDR1 MNHEY and CDR2 SVGEGT come from the germline V gene. The CDR3: CASSYQQNNEQYF. The CDR3 coding sequence is TGTGCCAGCAGTTACCAACAGAACAATGAGCAGTACTTC.

The sample holds many counts of this clonotype. V and J are TRBV6-2 or TRBV6-3 and TRBJ1-5; D not certain. Germline assignment: CDR1 MNHEY and CDR2 SVGEGT. The CDR3 totals 12 residues. V was cut by 5 bases and J by 6 bases, with 8 bases left in between. Written as DNA, the CDR3 is TGTGCCAGCAGTACCTACAGTCAGCCCCAGCATTTT. Protein: CASSTYSQPQHF.

The chain combines TRBV6-6 with TRBJ1-1; D may be TRBD1 (6 bases). Per germline, CDR1 MNHNY and CDR2 SVGAGI (reference sequence). Between the trimmed V and J ends, which lost 6 bases and 5 bases, there was a span of 16 bases. CDR3 size: 14 residues. In nucleotides, the CDR3 is TGTGCCAGCAGCCCGAGGGGGGGAGGGACTGAAGCTTTCTTT. Its protein product is CASSPRGGGTEAFF.

This sequence joins TRBV20-1 and TRBJ2-7, with 8 nucleotides matching TRBD2. Germline assignment: CDR1 DFQATT and CDR2 SNEGSKA (reference sequence). The CDR3 totals 12 residues. V was clipped by 3 bases and J by 7 bases; unmatched bases: 5. CDR3 coding DNA: TGCAGTGCTAGCGCGGGGGGTGGGGAGCAGTACTTC. This gives the protein CSASAGGGEQYF.

J is TRBJ2-3 and V is TRBV20-1; the match to TRBD1 covers 9 bases. The germline V gene has CDR1 DFQATT and CDR2 SNEGSKA (reference sequence). Losses at the gene ends were 1 base for V and 4 bases for J; bases not matched to a gene: 3. The CDR3 has 14 amino acids. The CDR3 loop is CSARGTGEADTQYF. In DNA form, the CDR3 reads TGCAGTGCTAGAGGGACAGGGGAGGCAGATACGCAGTATTTT.

The chain has TRBV6-2 or TRBV6-3 and TRBJ2-1; D is possibly TRBD2 (6 bases). Germline loops: CDR1 MNHEY, CDR2 SVGEGT. The CDR3 has 14 amino acids. V shed 2 bases and J shed 13 bases, with 18 bases lying between them. The CDR3 sequence is CASSYRQGGETQFF. The CDR3 DNA follows: TGTGCCAGCAGTTACCGTCAGGGCGGGGAGACCCAGTTCTTC.

This clonotype was detected many times. The rearrangement uses TRBV12-3 or TRBV12-4 and TRBJ1-2, with a weak D call TRBD1 (6 bases). This CDR3 is built from 13 residues. V was shortened by 5 bases and J by 3 bases, with 10 bases between the two germline ends. CDR3 nucleotide sequence: TGTGCCAGCAGTCGCAGGGGTTACTATGGCTACACCTTC. Translation gives CASSRRGYYGYTF.

This clonotype has a count of ten or more. V is TRBV7-2 and J is TRBJ2-3; tentatively, D is TRBD2 (7 bases). Trimming left V 2 bases short and J 3 bases short, with 12 bases between. Germline CDR1 is SGHTA and CDR2 is FQGNSA. CDR3 size: 15 residues. CDR3 residues: CASSLHGGPTDTQYF. The DNA for the CDR3 is TGTGCCAGCAGCTTACACGGGGGGCCTACAGATACGCAGTATTTT. Using reference TRBV7-2 and TRBJ2-3 for the parts outside the CDR3, the full variable domain is GAGVSQSPSNKVTEKGKDVELRCDPISGHTALYWYRQSLGQGLEFLIYFQGNSAPDKSGLPSDRFSAERTGGSVSTLTIQRTQQEDSAVYLCASSLHGGPTDTQYFGPGTRLTVL.

The chain has TRBV9 and TRBJ2-7, with a weak D call TRBD2 (6 bases). Germline loops: CDR1 SGDLS, CDR2 YYNGEE. The CDR3 loop spans 16 amino acids. V was pared by 0 bases and J by 2 bases, with 15 bases between. The CDR3 sequence: CASSVDVGRNPYEQYF. In DNA form, the CDR3 reads TGTGCCAGCAGCGTAGATGTGGGGAGGAACCCCTACGAGCAGTACTTC.

This clonotype was recorded at least ten times. The CDR3 DNA reads as TGCAGTGCTAGAGATGACGGACAGGGATATGGCTACACCTTC. This translates into CSARDDGQGYGYTF. The chain links TRBV20-1 to TRBJ1-2; TRBD1 matches at 8 bases. The V gene's germline CDR1 is DFQATT and CDR2 SNEGSKA (reference sequence). V shed 0 bases and J 5 bases; nucleotides not matched to a gene: 5. CDR3 length equals 14 residues.

The chain employs TRBV6-1 and TRBJ1-6; 7 bases align to TRBD1. The V gene end was trimmed by 2 bases and the J gene end by 9 bases; junction bases not matched to a gene: 7. The CDR3 length is 15 residues. Germline CDR1 MNHNS, CDR2 SASEGT. The CDR3, as DNA: TGTGCCAGCAGTGAAAGAGACAGGGAAGGTTCACCCCTCCACTTT. Amino acids: CASSERDREGSPLHF.